This is a list of T cell receptor beta chains from one sample in a study of CD8+ T cells in alopecia areata. Method: immunoSEQ multiplex PCR; TCRdb's copy keeps in-frame clones and lacks some. The data contain 110,000 or so clones, around three fifths of them singletons. The sample was CD4+ T cells sorted from blood, taken at week 24, from a patient treated with tofacitinib. The receptors derive from a human donor with alopecia areata. CDR3s include the opening cysteine and the closing phenylalanine or tryptophan. D genes are given only for firm matches. Not all rows give a size; the values are once, few, many and, for expanded clones, a class.

V	size	J	D	DNA	CDR3
TRBV15	.	TRBJ1-2	.	TGTGCCACCAGCGTTTCGAATCACGGCTACACCTTC	CATSVSNHGYTF
TRBV5-4	few	TRBJ1-1	.	TGTGCCAGCAGCTTGGTTTGGATCCACACTGAAGCTTTCTTT	CASSLVWIHTEAFF
TRBV4-3	few	TRBJ2-1	.	TGCGCCAGCAGCCAAGAGTTAGGGGGGAGCTCCTACAATGAGCAGTTCTTC	CASSQELGGSSYNEQFF
TRBV30	.	TRBJ1-6	TRBD1	TGTGCCTGGAGTGAGGGGGCGGGACAGGGCGCCGTTCGGATACCCCTCCACTTT	CAWSEGAGQGAVRIPLHF
TRBV6-5	.	TRBJ1-2	.	TGTGCCAGCAGCCGTCAGGGGTCTCGAGGGTATGGCTACACCTTC	CASSRQGSRGYGYTF
TRBV7-2	.	TRBJ2-2	TRBD2	TGTGCCAGCAGCTTAATGCTAGCGGGGGCCACCGGGGAGCTGTTTTTT	CASSLMLAGATGELFF
TRBV20-1	few	TRBJ2-3	.	TGCAGTGCTCCCCTTGGGGATACGCAGTATTTT	CSAPLGDTQYF
TRBV10-3	few	TRBJ2-1	.	TGTGCCATCAGCATAGGCTCCTACAATGAGCAGTTCTTC	CAISIGSYNEQFF
TRBV29-1	few	TRBJ1-1	TRBD1	TGCAGCGCATCGTGGACAGGGACGATGAACACTGAAGCTTTCTTT	CSASWTGTMNTEAFF
TRBV5-6	.	TRBJ2-4	TRBD1	TGTGCCAGCAGCTTCTCGGACAGGGTAAACATTCAGTACTTC	CASSFSDRVNIQYF
TRBV7-3	.	TRBJ2-3	TRBD2	TGTGCCAGCAGAACCACTAGCGGGGCTGTCGATACGCAGTATTTT	CASRTTSGAVDTQYF
TRBV7-9	.	TRBJ2-5	TRBD2	TGTGCCAGCACCCTGGGGAGGGTCCTCCCCGGAGAGACCCAGTACTTC	CASTLGRVLPGETQYF
TRBV30	.	TRBJ1-1	.	TGTGCCTGGACCCACCCGGCCGTGGGAAGGACTGAAGCTTTCTTT	CAWTHPAVGRTEAFF
TRBV4-2	.	TRBJ1-5	TRBD1	TGTGCCAGCAGCCCCCAACAGGGGATGCAGCCCCAGCATTTT	CASSPQQGMQPQHF
TRBV13	.	TRBJ1-4	.	TGTGCCAGCAGCCGGTCGGGGGTAGAGGAAAAACTGTTTTTT	CASSRSGVEEKLFF
TRBV7-2	.	TRBJ2-1	TRBD2	TGTGCCAGCAGCTTATCGAGCGGGGGTTACAATGAGCAGTTCTTC	CASSLSSGGYNEQFF
TRBV29-1	few	TRBJ1-2	.	TGCAGCGACAGAGTTGGGCAGGCCTGTCTAAACTATGGCTACACCTTC	CSDRVGQACLNYGYTF
TRBV2	.	TRBJ2-2	.	TGTGCCAGCAGTGGGGACACCGGGGAGCTGTTTTTT	CASSGDTGELFF
TRBV7-8	few	TRBJ1-6	.	TGTGCCAGCAGCGGGGCGGCACAAATTGGCGGCTCACCCCTCCACTTT	CASSGAAQIGGSPLHF
TRBV12-5	.	TRBJ1-6	.	TGTGCTAGTGCCGGGCCGAACTCCTATAATTCACCCCTCCACTTT	CASAGPNSYNSPLHF
TRBV6-1	.	TRBJ1-1	.	TGTGCCAGCAGTGCCATTCCGGGGGTGAACACTGAAGCTTTCTTT	CASSAIPGVNTEAFF
TRBV4-1	.	TRBJ2-3	TRBD2	TGCGCCAGCAGCCAAGAACCAGCGGGGGGAACAGATACGCAGTATTTT	CASSQEPAGGTDTQYF
TRBV5-1	once	TRBJ2-5	TRBD2	TGCGCCAGCAGCATAGGGACTAGCGGGGGAGAGACCCAGTACTTC	CASSIGTSGGETQYF
TRBV2	many	TRBJ2-3	.	TGTGCCAGCAGCCGGACTGTAAGCACAGATACGCAGTATTTT	CASSRTVSTDTQYF
TRBV10-3	few	TRBJ2-2	.	TGTGCCATCAGTGATAGTAGTGGCAGGGCGACCGGGGAGCTGTTTTTT	CAISDSSGRATGELFF
TRBV7-9	.	TRBJ2-5	.	TGTGCCAGCAGACTGAGGGCGAGCGAGACCCAGTACTTC	CASRLRASETQYF
TRBV15	.	TRBJ2-2	.	TGTGCCACCAGCCTAGACAGCTACAACACCGGGGAGCTGTTTTTT	CATSLDSYNTGELFF
TRBV29-1	.	TRBJ1-4	.	TGCAGCGTTAGTAATTCGGGTAATGAAAAACTGTTTTTT	CSVSNSGNEKLFF
TRBV29-1	few	TRBJ1-1	TRBD1	TGCAGCGTGGGGGGACAGTTGAACACTGAAGCTTTCTTT	CSVGGQLNTEAFF
TRBV11-2	few	TRBJ2-5	TRBD2	TGTGCCAGCAGCTTAGGTAGCGGGGACCTGGAGACCCAGTACTTC	CASSLGSGDLETQYF
TRBV4-2	.	TRBJ2-1	.	TGTGCCAGCAGACCCACCGGGACCATCAATGAGCAGTTCTTC	CASRPTGTINEQFF
TRBV10-3	.	TRBJ2-2	.	TGTGCCATCAGTGAGTCTGGGGAGCTGTTTTTT	CAISESGELFF
TRBV5-6	.	TRBJ1-5	TRBD1	TGTGCCAGCAGCCAAAGGGACAGGGGGAATCAGCCCCAGCATTTT	CASSQRDRGNQPQHF
TRBV4-2	.	TRBJ2-2	.	TGTGCCAGCAGCCAAGAGCTCTCCCACACCGGGGAGCTGTTTTTT	CASSQELSHTGELFF
TRBV23-1	.	TRBJ2-2	.	TGCGCCAGCAGTCAACCCCCGGACTCCTCATCCGGGGAGCTGTTTTTT	CASSQPPDSSSGELFF
TRBV9	few	TRBJ1-5	.	TGTGCCAGCAGCGTAGAAGGAGGTCCTAGGCCCCAGCATTTT	CASSVEGGPRPQHF
TRBV18	.	TRBJ1-6	TRBD1	TGTGCCAGCTCGGACAGGGGGACAATTATCCACTTT	CASSDRGTIIHF
TRBV5-1	.	TRBJ1-1	TRBD1	TGCGCCAGCAGCTGGGGGGACAGGAAAGCCACTGAAGCTTTCTTT	CASSWGDRKATEAFF